The rows below give T cell receptor beta chains drawn from one sample of a study of blood T cell repertoires in COVID-19. TCRdb keeps only in-frame clones here, not all; method: immunoSEQ multiplex PCR. The sample lists 150,000 to 200,000 clones, 86% occurring once. The sequencing sample was made of peripheral blood. The receptors come from a woman aged 25-40 years with active or convalescent COVID-19. The CDR3 runs from the conserved cysteine through the conserved F or W. A D gene is named only where the DNA matches it firmly. Not all rows give a size; the values are once, few, many and, for expanded clones, a class.

V gene	D gene	J gene	CDR3 length	clone size	CDR3 protein	CDR3 DNA
TRBV30	TRBD2	TRBJ2-7	14	NA	CAWEGASGGYEQYF	TGTGCCTGGGAAGGTGCTAGCGGGGGTTACGAGCAGTACTTC
TRBV7-8	TRBD1	TRBJ1-6	16	NA	CASSFSPGQGNSPLHF	TGTGCCAGCAGCTTCTCCCCGGGACAGGGAAATTCACCCCTCCACTTT
TRBV14	TRBD1	TRBJ1-3	16	NA	CASSHRPTGVGNTIYF	TGTGCCAGCAGCCACAGACCGACAGGGGTCGGAAACACCATATATTTT
TRBV4-1	NA	TRBJ2-5	13	NA	CASSHPDLETQYF	TGCGCCAGCAGCCACCCGGACTTGGAGACCCAGTACTTC
TRBV4-1	NA	TRBJ1-5	13	NA	CASSVLDNQPQHF	TGCGCCAGCAGCGTATTAGACAATCAGCCCCAGCATTTT
TRBV2	TRBD2	TRBJ2-1	17	NA	CASRTLNLAGGLNEQFF	TGTGCCAGCAGGACCCTGAATCTAGCGGGGGGGTTAAATGAGCAGTTCTTC
TRBV6-6	NA	TRBJ2-7	15	NA	CASTDELQGVDEQYF	TGTGCCAGCACTGACGAGCTACAGGGAGTTGACGAGCAGTACTTC
TRBV19	TRBD2	TRBJ2-5	19	NA	CASSMTSGLLRGFGETQYF	TGTGCCAGTAGTATGACTAGCGGGCTACTACGGGGGTTTGGGGAGACCCAGTACTTC
TRBV6-1	NA	TRBJ1-1	15	NA	CASSDFSGENTEAFF	TGTGCCAGCAGTGATTTTTCAGGGGAGAACACTGAAGCTTTCTTT
TRBV5-6	TRBD1	TRBJ1-1	16	NA	CASSLAGTGDYQRAFF	TGTGCCAGCAGCTTGGCCGGGACAGGGGACTACCAGCGGGCTTTCTTT
TRBV3-1/TRBV3-2	TRBD1	TRBJ1-3	14	NA	CASSHSDRENTIYF	TGTGCCAGCAGCCACTCGGACAGGGAAAACACCATATATTTT
TRBV7-9	NA	TRBJ1-6	13	NA	CASSSPTASPLHF	TGTGCCAGCAGCTCGCCGACAGCTTCACCCCTCCACTTT
TRBV5-6	NA	TRBJ2-3	16	NA	CASSLVGAREADTQYF	TGTGCCAGCAGCTTGGTTGGTGCCAGAGAGGCAGATACGCAGTATTTT
TRBV9	NA	TRBJ2-3	12	NA	CASSVATDTQYF	TGTGCCAGCAGCGTAGCTACAGATACGCAGTATTTT
TRBV19	TRBD2	TRBJ2-7	15	NA	CASTDQASGSYEQYF	TGTGCCAGTACCGATCAGGCTAGCGGGAGCTACGAGCAGTACTTC
TRBV28	TRBD2	TRBJ2-3	18	once	CASSSPVKGLAAPDTQYF	TGTGCCAGCAGTTCCCCAGTAAAGGGACTAGCGGCCCCAGATACGCAGTATTTT
TRBV18	NA	TRBJ1-2	15	NA	CASSPSQGSSYGYTF	TGTGCCAGCTCACCCTCTCAGGGAAGTAGCTATGGCTACACCTTC
TRBV6-6	NA	TRBJ1-1	14	NA	CASSSQEGVTEAFF	TGTGCCAGCAGTTCCCAGGAGGGAGTCACTGAAGCTTTCTTT
TRBV7-7	NA	TRBJ2-2	15	NA	CASSSQGLNTGELFF	TGTGCTAGCAGCTCACAGGGTCTTAACACCGGGGAGCTGTTTTTT
TRBV30	TRBD2	TRBJ2-2	15	NA	CAWSEGTMNTGELFF	TGTGCCTGGAGCGAGGGGACTATGAACACCGGGGAGCTGTTTTTT
TRBV18	TRBD1	TRBJ2-1	15	NA	CASSPVGQGAGEQFF	TGTGCCAGCTCACCAGTGGGACAGGGCGCGGGTGAGCAGTTCTTC
TRBV6-5	TRBD1	TRBJ2-7	13	NA	CASRQGESYEQYF	TGTGCCAGCAGACAGGGGGAATCCTACGAGCAGTACTTC
TRBV21-1	NA	TRBJ1-1	16	NA	CASSTPGQKMNTEAFF	TGTGCCAGCAGCACACCGGGACAAAAGATGAACACTGAAGCTTTCTTT
TRBV6-5	NA	TRBJ1-1	13	NA	CASSRTGNTEAFF	TGTGCCAGCAGCAGAACAGGGAACACTGAAGCTTTCTTT
TRBV19	TRBD1	TRBJ2-5	14	NA	CASSPWTGGETQYF	TGTGCCAGTAGTCCGTGGACAGGGGGGGAGACCCAGTACTTC
TRBV7-2	TRBD1	TRBJ1-2	15	NA	CASSTPGQANYGYTF	TGTGCCAGCAGCACCCCGGGACAGGCAAACTATGGCTACACCTTC
TRBV9	NA	TRBJ1-5	14	NA	CASSVGASNQPQHF	TGTGCCAGCAGCGTAGGGGCGAGCAATCAGCCCCAGCATTTT
TRBV4-1	TRBD2	TRBJ2-3	15	NA	CASRSSGGAPDTQYF	TGCGCCAGCAGGTCTAGCGGGGGGGCCCCAGATACGCAGTATTTT
TRBV7-2	TRBD1	TRBJ2-2	15	once	CASSLVTGGSGELFF	TGTGCCAGCAGCTTGGTGACAGGGGGCTCCGGGGAGCTGTTTTTT
TRBV27	NA	TRBJ2-3	14	NA	CASSSSASTDTQYF	TGTGCCAGCAGTTCCAGCGCTAGCACAGATACGCAGTATTTT